This T cell receptor (beta chain) was identified during a study of T cells in Graves' hyperthyroidism and ophthalmopathy. Study-wide results and caveats: Expanded thyroid clonotypes (above 0.001) were mostly also found in blood.

On this clonotype: Its antigen is not identified.

Researchers amplified the TCR beta CDR3 regions from RNA transcripts. Using the HTBI primer set, a first-round RT-PCR was run on the TCR CDR3. TCRdb re-called the multiplex PCR reads through MiXCR, storing one row per CDR3 protein. The sample has about 560,000 distinct CDR3 sequences; over 15% are singletons. V dropped 5 bases and J dropped 6; count of bases not matched to a gene: 6. CDR3 length equals 15 residues. Germline assignment: CDR1 LNHDA and CDR2 SQIVND (reference sequence). Patients with uncontrolled infections, other autoimmune diseases, pregnancy or lactation were excluded. Diagnoses rested on clinical symptoms, serum thyroxine and TRAb, thyroid ultrasound and orbital computed tomography.

The origin of this receptor is a woman between 18 and 29 years old with Graves' hyperthyroidism. This rearrangement joins TRBV19 to TRBJ2-1; 11 bases fit TRBD2. Specimen: blood. Written as DNA, the CDR3 is TGTGCCAGTAGTCGTAGCGGGGGGGCTATCAATGAGCAGTTCTTC. Its protein product is CASSRSGGAINEQFF.